This TCR beta chain was documented in a study of blood T cell repertoires in COVID-19. This table comes from immunoSEQ multiplex PCR, and its TCRdb copy is limited to in-frame clones, with some not included. The sample records approximately 200,000 clones, around nine tenths being singletons. The germline V and J ends were trimmed by 9 bases and 0 bases, with 12 bases remaining between them. CDR1 is MRHNA and CDR2 is SNTAGT in the germline V gene. The CDR3 sequence is 14 residues long. Sequenced input: peripheral blood. V usage is TRBV6-4 and J usage is TRBJ1-5; TRBD1 might be the D (6 bases). This clonotype was obtained from a man aged 55-75 years who had recovered from COVID-19. This CDR3 reads CASTDRDSNQPQHF. CDR3 in DNA: TGTGCCAGTACGGACAGAGATAGCAATCAGCCCCAGCATTTT.